The 7 T cell receptor beta chains presented below share a single source sample, sequenced in a study of T cell responses to AZD1222 COVID-19 vaccine. Profiling relied on immunoSEQ multiplex PCR, and the TCRdb table lists in-frame clones only, not all of them. The profile shows under 150,000 clones, more than 90% of them singletons. The specimen comprised peripheral blood, sampled 28 days after the second AZD1222 dose. The source of these receptors is an adult who received the AZD1222 COVID-19 vaccine.

The chain carries TRBV7-9 and TRBJ2-1, with TRBD2 identical over 12 bases. Looked up from germline, CDR1 is SEHNR and CDR2 is FQNEAQ (reference sequence). The CDR3 sequence is 18 residues long. The V gene end was trimmed by 7 bases and the J gene end by 7 bases; junction bases not matched to a gene: 17. As DNA, the CDR3 is TGTGCCAGCACCCTTCCCCCGCGACTAGCGGGAGTTCGGAATGAGCAGTTCTTC. The encoded protein is CASTLPPRLAGVRNEQFF.

The chain has TRBV30 and TRBJ1-2; no definite D call. There are 16 residues in the CDR3. Trimming removed 3 bases at V and 4 bases at J, with 21 bases between. Germline lookup yields CDR1 GTSNPN and CDR2 SVGIG (reference sequence). Here the CDR3 DNA reads TGTGCCTGGAGGGGCGCAAGGAGACCGGAGTCCTATGGCTACACCTTC. Encoded protein: CAWRGARRPESYGYTF.

This sequence joins TRBV11-1 and TRBJ1-4; weak D call: TRBD1 (5 bases). The CDR3 is made up of 15 amino acids. V was trimmed by 3 bases and J by 5 bases, leaving 13 bases between them. The germline CDR1 and CDR2 sequences are SGHAT and FQDESV (reference sequence). The DNA for the CDR3 is TGTGCCAGCAGCTTCCGACCGGGACCGAATGAAAAACTGTTTTTT. Amino acid sequence: CASSFRPGPNEKLFF.

The table lists this clone with a count of one. As DNA, the CDR3 is TGTGCCAGCGCTGGGAGCAATCAGCCCCAGCATTTT. It translates to CASAGSNQPQHF. The rearrangement joins TRBV12-3 or TRBV12-4 to TRBJ1-5; D gene ambiguous. CDR3 length equals 12 residues. V lost 8 bases to trimming and J lost 1 base, with 6 bases between them.

The J gene is TRBJ2-7, the V gene TRBV27; tentative D call: TRBD1 (6 bases). V was cut by 2 bases and J by 2 bases, with 10 bases left in between. CDR3 length: 14 amino acids. Germline CDR1 and CDR2: MNHEY and SMNVEV (reference sequence). The CDR3 DNA reads TGTGCCAGCAGTTTACAGGGGAGTGCCTACGAGCAGTACTTC. Its protein product is CASSLQGSAYEQYF.

The CDR3 nucleotides are TGCGCCAGCAGCCAAGAACGAAGGGGTCAGCCCCAGCATTTT. This sequence encodes CASSQERRGQPQHF. The J gene is TRBJ1-5, the V gene TRBV4-1; maybe TRBD1 (5 bases). Germline CDR1 and CDR2: MGHRA and YSYEKL. The CDR3 has 14 residues. V lost 0 bases, J lost 6 bases, and 9 bases lay in between.

This clone has more than one count but fewer than ten. The chain links TRBV28 to TRBJ2-1; D remains ambiguous. This CDR3 comprises 13 residues. V dropped 5 bases and J dropped 10 bases, with 15 bases sitting between them. Germline V lookup: CDR1 MDHEN, CDR2 SYDVKM. Here the CDR3 DNA reads TGTGCCAGCAGTACCCGTCCCCCGGCCGAGCAGTTCTTC. Translation: CASSTRPPAEQFF.